This T cell receptor (beta chain) is from a study of T cells in Graves' hyperthyroidism and ophthalmopathy. This clonotype appeared many times. Mismatch with germline at one junction end may stem from a read error. Germline V lookup: CDR1 MDHEN, CDR2 SYDVKM. The CDR3 has 17 amino acids. The source material, RNA transcripts, was used to amplify TCR beta CDR3 regions. Initially, a first-round RT-PCR of the TCR CDR3 employed the HTBI primer set. TCRdb recomputed calls from the multiplex PCR reads with MiXCR, one row per CDR3 protein. The repertoire consists of 270,000 or so distinct CDR3 sequences, with approximately 14% occurring once and the leading ten covering about 30%. Patients aged 18 to 65 had newly diagnosed hyperthyroidism that had lasted under 2 months. The authors obtained PBMCs from roughly 10 ml of fresh peripheral blood.

The specimen sequenced was blood. The gene calls are TRBV28 and TRBJ2-3; maybe TRBD1 (5 bases). The sequence was obtained from a woman aged 50 to 60 with Graves' hyperthyroidism that later progressed to Graves' ophthalmopathy. CDR3 in DNA: TGTGCCAGCAGTTTAGGTCTTAGGGCAGGGCAGAGAGATATGCAGTATTTT. This sequence encodes CASSLGLRAGQRDMQYF.